These 17 T cell receptor beta chains were all obtained from the same sample, sequenced in a study of STAT5B mutations in CD4+ large granular lymphocyte leukemia. Profiled with immunoSEQ multiplex PCR; TCRdb holds only in-frame clones, not every one. The sample includes 20,000 or so clones, approximately 84% of them seen just once. Sequenced input: CD4+ T cells from blood buffy coats. These receptors originate from a human donor in good health.

About this clone: Compared with germline, one end of the junction differs, possibly owing to a read error. The chain combines TRBV7-2 with TRBJ1-2, with 10 bases lining up with TRBD1. The CDR3 is 14 amino acids. CDR1 SGHTA and CDR2 FQGNSA come from the germline V gene. CDR3 loop: CASSLSGGQGGILF. DNA for the CDR3: TGTGCCAGCAGCTTAAGCGGTGGACAGGGGGGAATCTTATTC.

The CDR3 DNA reads TGTGCCAGCAGTGCTCAACCCTTGCAAGAGACCCAGTACTTC. It specifies CASSAQPLQETQYF. The chain combines TRBV2 with TRBJ2-5, with unresolved D. The CDR3 contains 14 residues. The V gene lost 4 bases and the J gene lost 2 bases, with 11 bases spanning the gap. The germline CDR1 and CDR2 sequences are SNHLY and FYNNEI.

V usage is TRBV29-1 and J usage is TRBJ2-2, with 14 positions matching TRBD2. The germline V gene has CDR1 SQVTM and CDR2 ANQGSEA. V shed 7 bases, J shed 6 bases, and the junction held 4 bases outside the gene matches. The CDR3 runs to 14 residues. CDR3 DNA sequence: TGCAGCGGTGGGACTAGCGGGAGAGCCGGGGAGCTGTTTTTT. Residues: CSGGTSGRAGELFF.

The chain is built from TRBV6-1 and TRBJ1-2, with D uncertain. The CDR3 is 12 residues long. V lost 0 bases and J 5 bases, leaving 4 bases between the germline ends. Germline CDR1 and CDR2: MNHNS and SASEGT. The DNA for the CDR3 is TGTGCCAGCAGTGAAGCCGGGTATGGCTACACCTTC. Translating gives CASSEAGYGYTF.

The V call is TRBV2, the J call TRBJ1-5; TRBD1 might be the D (6 bases). V lost 7 bases, J lost 0 bases, and 16 bases lay in between. Germline V gives CDR1 SNHLY, CDR2 FYNNEI. The CDR3 sequence is 16 residues long. CDR3 region: CASNVDRNYSNQPQHF. The CDR3 DNA sequence: TGTGCCAGCAACGTTGACAGGAACTATAGCAATCAGCCCCAGCATTTT.

The chain employs TRBV6-1 and TRBJ1-1; D is perhaps TRBD1 (5 bases). The CDR3 extends over 14 amino acids. Looked up from germline, CDR1 is MNHNS and CDR2 is SASEGT. V was clipped by 3 bases and J by 4 bases, with 12 bases between them. The chain's CDR3 is CASSDVGDLTEAFF. CDR3 DNA: TGTGCCAGCAGTGATGTGGGGGACCTCACTGAAGCTTTCTTT.

The chain has TRBV10-1 and TRBJ1-4; 11 bases fit TRBD1. V lost 4 bases to trimming and J lost 14 bases; unmatched junction nucleotides: 6. The CDR3 runs to 13 residues. The V gene's germline CDR1 is WNHNN and CDR2 SYGVQD (reference sequence). The CDR3 DNA sequence: TGCGCCAGCAGTGCCTGGACAGGGGGCTTGCTGTTTTTT. Translated: CASSAWTGGLLFF.

This CDR3 reads CALRTGRNTEAFF. CDR3 in DNA: TGTGCCCTCCGGACAGGGAGGAACACTGAAGCTTTCTTT. The V and J genes are TRBV28 and TRBJ1-1, with TRBD1 matching 8 bases. Trimming at V came to 11 bases and at J to 1 base, leaving 6 bases not matched to a gene. This CDR3 is built from 13 residues. CDR1 MDHEN and CDR2 SYDVKM come from the germline V gene.

The CDR3 nucleotides read TGTGCCAGCAGCCTAGGGACAGCGAACACTGAAGCTTTCTTT. Protein sequence: CASSLGTANTEAFF. The genes are TRBV9 and TRBJ1-1; 7 nucleotides line up with TRBD1. The CDR3 runs 14 residues. V lost 4 bases, J lost 1 base, and 4 bases stayed unmatched. Germline V gene data show CDR1 as SGDLS and CDR2 as YYNGEE. The entire variable domain, with the rest obtained from reference TRBV9 and TRBJ1-1, is as follows: DSGVTQTPKHLITATGQRVTLRCSPRSGDLSVYWYQQSLDQGLQFLIQYYNGEERAKGNILERFSAQQFPDLHSELNLSSLELGDSALYFCASSLGTANTEAFFGQGTRLTVV.

The J gene is TRBJ1-1, the V gene TRBV11-2, with D tentatively TRBD1 (6 bases). V lost 2 bases and J 4 bases, leaving 11 bases between the germline ends. Germline-derived CDR1 and CDR2 are SGHAT and FQNNGV. The CDR3 consists of 14 residues. As DNA, the CDR3 is TGTGCCAGCAGCTTAATGAGGGGGGGCACTGAAGCTTTCTTT. It specifies CASSLMRGGTEAFF.

This sequence joins TRBV29-1 and TRBJ2-7; the D is unclear. V was trimmed by 5 bases and J by 3 bases, leaving 17 bases between them. Germline V gene data show CDR1 as SQVTM and CDR2 as ANQGSEA. The CDR3 runs 14 residues. The CDR3 nucleotides read TGCAGCGTTATCCTTGAAGAGCCCCGCTACGAGCAGTACTTC. Translation: CSVILEEPRYEQYF.

The chain recombines TRBV19 with TRBJ1-3, with D hard to call. Germline CDR1 and CDR2: LNHDA and SQIVND (reference sequence). V was trimmed by 5 bases and J by 0 bases, leaving 14 bases between them. The CDR3 extends over 16 amino acids. The CDR3 bases are TGTGCCAGTAGTCCACCAGGACGGAGCTCTGGAAACACCATATATTTT. Its translation: CASSPPGRSSGNTIYF.

V is TRBV19 and J is TRBJ2-3, with a possible D match to TRBD2 (5 bases). CDR1 is LNHDA, CDR2 SQIVND, per germline (reference sequence). The CDR3 runs 13 residues. The V end lost 6 bases, the J end lost 3 bases, and 10 bases lay between the germline ends. The CDR3 spells CASRVGMTDTQYF. CDR3 nucleotide sequence: TGTGCCAGTAGGGTCGGGATGACAGATACGCAGTATTTT.

The chain uses TRBV7-8 and TRBJ1-5; D perhaps matches TRBD1 (6 bases). Trimming removed 5 bases at V and 0 bases at J, with 14 bases between. In germline, CDR1 is SGHVS, CDR2 FQNEAQ. This CDR3 region has 16 residues. The CDR3 sequence is CASSLRQAHSNQPQHF. CDR3 coding DNA: TGTGCCAGCAGCCTGCGACAGGCCCATAGCAATCAGCCCCAGCATTTT.

This clone was detected only a few times. The CDR3 loop is CASSLDRYTGELFF. The CDR3 coding sequence is TGTGCCAGCAGCTTAGACCGATACACCGGGGAGCTGTTTTTT. The V gene is TRBV11-3, the J gene TRBJ2-2; the D is unclear. V shed 0 bases and J shed 3 bases, with 5 bases lying between them. The CDR3 sequence is 14 residues long. The V gene's germline CDR1 is SGHNT and CDR2 YENEEA.

The chain joins TRBV19 to TRBJ2-5; D is undetermined. Between the trimmed V and J ends, which lost 3 bases and 6 bases, there was a span of 14 bases. This CDR3 has 14 residues. CDR1 LNHDA and CDR2 SQIVND come from the germline V gene (reference sequence). The CDR3 reads CASSMNGIVKTQYF. The DNA for the CDR3 is TGTGCCAGTAGTATGAACGGTATTGTTAAGACCCAGTACTTC.

V is TRBV10-3 and J is TRBJ1-5; D might be TRBD1 (6 bases). The ends were cut back, 6 bases at V and 4 bases at J, with 13 bases in the middle. Germline V gene sequence: CDR1 ENHRY, CDR2 SYGVKD. The CDR3 consists of 14 residues. CDR3 DNA sequence: TGTGCCATCAGCCCAGGACAGCCGAATCAGCCCCAGCATTTT. Its protein is CAISPGQPNQPQHF.